This paragraph covers one T cell receptor beta chain sequence. This record comes from a study of blood T cell repertoires in COVID-19. Germline CDR1 and CDR2: LNHDA and SQIVND (reference sequence). After removal of 7 bases from V and 8 bases from J, the junction contained 10 bases not matched to a gene. CDR3 length: 16 residues. Produced via immunoSEQ multiplex PCR; TCRdb's table is partial and in-frame only. Among roughly 340,000 clones listed, 80% to 90% were seen once. Input material: peripheral blood. The origin of this receptor is a woman between 25 and 40 years old with COVID-19, enrolled during active disease. This chain joins TRBV19 and TRBJ2-2, with 13 bases fitting TRBD2. DNA of the CDR3: TGTGCCAGTACCCGGACTAGCGGGAGTTTTGGTGGGGAGCTGTTTTTT. It translates to CASTRTSGSFGGELFF.